This passage covers 18 T cell receptor beta chains from one sample sequenced in a study of graft-versus-host responses after intestinal transplantation. Method: immunoSEQ multiplex PCR; TCRdb's copy keeps in-frame clones and lacks some. The sample comprises 20,000 to 25,000 clones, around 94% of which are singletons, and 43% rests with the top ten. The sequencing used PBMCs, collected approximately 250 days after intestinal transplant. The receptor source for this set is a human patient who received an intestinal transplant, so some T cells may come from the graft donor.

V is TRBV23-1 and J is TRBJ2-5, with D maybe TRBD2 (6 bases). TRBV23-1 is recorded as an ORF, its role being uncertain. V dropped 0 bases and J dropped 9 bases, with 17 bases sitting between them. The length of the CDR3 is 15 residues. In DNA form, the CDR3 reads TGCGCCAGCAGTCAATCCCAAAGGGGACTCGGGCCCCAGTACTTC. Its protein product is CASSQSQRGLGPQYF.

This clone is medium-sized (0.01 to 0.1%) by share. The V and J genes are TRBV7-9 and TRBJ2-1; possibly TRBD1 or TRBD2 for D (5 bases each). Germline CDR1 reads SEHNR; CDR2 reads FQNEAQ (reference sequence). Trimming removed 1 base from V and 10 bases from J, with 14 bases in between. CDR3 length equals 14 residues. CDR3 loop: CASSLEGDPLEQFF. CDR3 in DNA: TGTGCCAGCAGCTTAGAAGGGGACCCCCTCGAGCAGTTCTTC.

CDR3 loop: CASSVGGRAGDEQFF. CDR3 nucleotide sequence: TGTGCCAGCAGCGTCGGCGGGAGGGCCGGGGATGAGCAGTTCTTC. V and J are TRBV9 and TRBJ2-1; 9 nucleotides match TRBD2. The germline V gene has CDR1 SGDLS and CDR2 YYNGEE. The CDR3 covers 15 residues. V shed 2 bases, J shed 8 bases, and the junction held 8 bases outside the gene matches. Filled out from reference TRBV9 and TRBJ2-1, the complete variable domain reads DSGVTQTPKHLITATGQRVTLRCSPRSGDLSVYWYQQSLDQGLQFLIQYYNGEERAKGNILERFSAQQFPDLHSELNLSSLELGDSALYFCASSVGGRAGDEQFFGPGTRLTVL.

J is TRBJ2-7 and V is TRBV7-9; either TRBD1 or TRBD2 may fit D (6 bases each). This CDR3 has 16 residues. Trimming left V 3 bases short and J 0 bases short, with 15 bases between. CDR1 and CDR2 from the germline V gene are SEHNR and FQNEAQ (reference sequence). The CDR3 nucleotides are TGTGCCAGCAGCTTTGGGGGAGGACAGCCCTCCTACGAGCAGTACTTC. It yields the protein CASSFGGGQPSYEQYF.

The chain couples TRBV30 to TRBJ2-2; either TRBD1 or TRBD2 may supply D (5 bases each). V lost 4 bases to trimming and J lost 5 bases, with 14 bases between them. Germline V CDR1 and CDR2: GTSNPN, SVGIG (reference sequence). The CDR3 extends over 14 amino acids. In DNA, the CDR3 is TGTGCCTGGACGCCGGGACCCCAGACCGGGGAGCTGTTTTTT. Its translation is CAWTPGPQTGELFF.

The chain couples TRBV9 to TRBJ1-6, with D maybe TRBD1 (6 bases). Deletions cut 2 bases from V and 10 bases from J, with 10 bases between. Looked up from germline, CDR1 is SGDLS and CDR2 is YYNGEE. CDR3 length: 13 residues. The CDR3 loop reads CASSVGTTSPLHF. As DNA, the CDR3 is TGTGCCAGCAGCGTTGGGACAACGTCACCCCTCCACTTT.

The CDR3 DNA reads as TGTGCCAGCAGTTTGCGCCTAGCGGTTTCAGAGCAGTACTTC. Its protein is CASSLRLAVSEQYF. The gene calls are TRBV28 and TRBJ2-7; 7 bases agree with TRBD2. This CDR3 contains 14 residues. V was pared by 3 bases and J by 7 bases, with 9 bases of the junction left unmatched. Germline V gene data show CDR1 as MDHEN and CDR2 as SYDVKM.

J is TRBJ2-2 and V is TRBV6-4; TRBD2 aligns across 9 bases. With 4 bases clipped from V and 6 bases from J, the junction kept 9 bases outside the gene matches. Germline V CDR1 and CDR2: MRHNA, SNTAGT. This CDR3 spans 16 amino acids. In DNA, the CDR3 is TGTGCCAGCAGTGCCCTTAGCGGGAGCGGGGCCGGGGAGCTGTTTTTT. Residues: CASSALSGSGAGELFF.

As regards this clone: At one boundary the junction diverges from the germline segment, which might be a read error. The rearrangement joins TRBV5-1 to TRBJ2-1; D perhaps matches TRBD1 (6 bases). Per germline, CDR1 SGHRS and CDR2 YFSETQ. The CDR3 loop spans 14 amino acids. The chain's CDR3 is CANSFTGHFDEQFF. In DNA form, the CDR3 reads TGCGCCAACAGCTTCACGGGACACTTCGATGAGCAGTTCTTC.

The chain links TRBV20-1 to TRBJ2-7; D is possibly TRBD1 or TRBD2 (5 bases each). CDR1 is DFQATT and CDR2 is SNEGSKA in the germline V gene (reference sequence). With 5 bases removed from V and 10 bases from J, the gap between germline ends came to 15 bases. CDR3 length equals 11 residues. In DNA, the CDR3 is TGCAGTGCTGCAAATTTGAGGGGTCAGTACTTC. This codes for CSAANLRGQYF.

The rearrangement uses TRBV7-9 and TRBJ2-7; D is ambiguous. The CDR3 loop spans 13 amino acids. From germline, CDR1 is SEHNR and CDR2 FQNEAQ (reference sequence). V was cut by 1 base and J by 2 bases, with 6 bases left in between. The CDR3, as DNA: TGTGCCAGCAGCTTAGTCGACCCCTACGAGCAGTACTTC. Translation: CASSLVDPYEQYF.

This chain joins TRBV6-1 and TRBJ1-2, with unresolved D. Germline-derived CDR1 and CDR2 are MNHNS and SASEGT. The CDR3 runs 11 residues. V was shortened by 8 bases and J by 0 bases, with 4 bases between the two germline ends. The CDR3 DNA follows: TGTGCCAGCGGGTCTAACTATGGCTACACCTTC. It encodes CASGSNYGYTF.

V usage is TRBV7-9 and J usage is TRBJ2-3; 8 bases line up with TRBD2. The CDR3 has 14 residues. J lost 3 bases, V lost 7 bases, and 6 bases had no gene match. Germline assignment: CDR1 SEHNR and CDR2 FQNEAQ (reference sequence). This CDR3 is CASIAGGGTDTQYF. CDR3 sequence (DNA): TGTGCCAGCATCGCGGGGGGCGGGACAGATACGCAGTATTTT.

The rearrangement links TRBV5-6 to TRBJ2-7; 9 nucleotides line up with TRBD2. This CDR3 contains 18 residues. Looked up from germline, CDR1 is SGHDT and CDR2 is YYEEEE. The junction had 15 bases not matched to a gene; V was cut back by 3 bases and J by 2 bases. CDR3 bases: TGTGCCAGCAGCTCTCTTAGGGTAGCGGGAGTTGCCGCCTACGAGCAGTACTTC. This translates into CASSSLRVAGVAAYEQYF. Based on the CDR3 plus reference TRBV5-6 and TRBJ2-7, the full variable domain is DAGVTQSPTHLIKTRGQQVTLRCSPKSGHDTVSWYQQALGQGPQFIFQYYEEEERQRGNFPDRFSGHQFPNYSSELNVNALLLGDSALYLCASSSLRVAGVAAYEQYFGPGTRLTVT.

The chain combines TRBV9 with TRBJ2-2; D may be TRBD1 (6 bases). The CDR3 covers 19 residues. CDR1 SGDLS and CDR2 YYNGEE come from the germline V gene. Between the trimmed V and J ends, which lost 0 bases and 2 bases, there was a span of 20 bases. In nucleotides, the CDR3 is TGTGCCAGCAGCGTAGCTAGACAGGAAAGTGGCAAAAACACCGGGGAGCTGTTTTTT. Its translation: CASSVARQESGKNTGELFF. Using reference TRBV9 and TRBJ2-2 for the parts outside the CDR3, the full variable domain is DSGVTQTPKHLITATGQRVTLRCSPRSGDLSVYWYQQSLDQGLQFLIQYYNGEERAKGNILERFSAQQFPDLHSELNLSSLELGDSALYFCASSVARQESGKNTGELFFGEGSRLTVL.

This clone was recorded only once. The chain joins TRBV10-1 to TRBJ1-2; D is ambiguous. Between the trimmed V and J ends, which lost 3 bases and 8 bases, there was a span of 13 bases. CDR1 is WNHNN, CDR2 SYGVQD, per germline (reference sequence). This CDR3 comprises 13 residues. CDR3: CASSDTPLVGYTF. CDR3 DNA: TGCGCCAGCAGTGATACACCCTTGGTGGGCTACACCTTC.

This chain links TRBV5-1 with TRBJ2-3; D gene uncertain. CDR1 is SGHRS, CDR2 YFSETQ, per germline. The CDR3 is 14 amino acids. Trimming took 0 bases from V and 1 from J, leaving 6 bases between them. The CDR3 loop reads CASSLAGRTDTQYF. In DNA, the CDR3 is TGCGCCAGCAGCTTGGCCGGACGCACAGATACGCAGTATTTT.

The V and J genes are TRBV6-4 and TRBJ2-5; D call uncertain. Between the trimmed V and J ends, which lost 6 bases and 3 bases, there was a span of 5 bases. Germline assignment: CDR1 MRHNA and CDR2 SNTAGT. The length of the CDR3 is 11 residues. Here the CDR3 DNA reads TGTGCCAGCAGAAAGGAAGAGACCCAGTACTTC. Translating gives CASRKEETQYF.